This note documents a single T cell receptor beta chain sequence. In the authors' workflow: Reference gene primer amplification yielded estimated nucleated cell counts. TCRdb's table, derived via immunoSEQ multiplex PCR, lists solely in-frame clones and lacks some. The V and J calls and the clone size are those of that table, but D and trimming were determined from the DNA. The repertoire consists of some 250,000 clones, with about 80% occurring once and the leading ten covering approximately 16%. This sample is drawn from a study of blood T cell repertoires in COVID-19. Study-wide context: Samples taken during acute and convalescent COVID-19 were collected in the United States, Italy and Spain. T cells, B-cell-depleted T cells, or PBMCs provided the cDNA or gDNA that served as material.

Germline CDR1 and CDR2: LNHDA and SQIVND (reference sequence). Trimming removed 6 bases from V and 2 bases from J, with 10 bases in between. The CDR3 sequence is 13 residues long. The cohort comprised adults aged roughly 18 to 90 years residing in about 25 US areas. This TCR was sampled from a man aged 35 to 55 who had recovered from COVID-19. This chain uses TRBV19 with TRBJ1-1; D is possibly TRBD1 (6 bases). Sequenced sample: PBMCs or T cells enriched from blood (not recorded which). The CDR3 loop reads CASRRTDNTEAFF. The CDR3 nucleotides are TGTGCCAGTAGGAGGACAGACAACACTGAAGCTTTCTTT.